The entry below gives a single T cell receptor (beta chain) sequence along with its context. TCRdb redid the calling of the 5' RACE reads with MiXCR, one entry per CDR3 protein. The table records tens of thousands of distinct CDR3 sequences, about 12% of them present only once. The data are from a study of early T cells in non-severe SARS-CoV-2 infection. The CDR3 loop spans 15 amino acids. V lost 3 bases to trimming and J lost 0 bases, with 12 bases between them. Per germline, CDR1 SGHAT and CDR2 FQNNGV. The sequence came from an adult who was a healthcare worker with PCR-confirmed SARS-CoV-2 infection or an uninfected control (not recorded which). The sample comprised whole blood. The rearrangement uses TRBV11-2 and TRBJ2-7, with D perhaps assigned TRBD1 or TRBD2 (6 bases each). The DNA for the CDR3 is TGTGCCAGCAGCTTGGGGGCGGGGCCCTCCTACGAGCAGTACTTC. It translates to CASSLGAGPSYEQYF.